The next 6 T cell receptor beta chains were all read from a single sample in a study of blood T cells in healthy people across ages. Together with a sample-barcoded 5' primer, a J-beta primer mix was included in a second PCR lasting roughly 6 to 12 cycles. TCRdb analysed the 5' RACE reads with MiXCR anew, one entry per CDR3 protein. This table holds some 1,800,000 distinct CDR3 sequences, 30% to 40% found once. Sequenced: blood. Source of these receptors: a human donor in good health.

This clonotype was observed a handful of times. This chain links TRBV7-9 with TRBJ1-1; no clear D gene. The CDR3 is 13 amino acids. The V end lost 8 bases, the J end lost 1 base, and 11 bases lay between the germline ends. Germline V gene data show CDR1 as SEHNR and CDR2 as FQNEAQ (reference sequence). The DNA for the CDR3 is TGTGCCAGCTCATCACACCCGAACACTGAAGCTTTCTTT. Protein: CASSSHPNTEAFF.

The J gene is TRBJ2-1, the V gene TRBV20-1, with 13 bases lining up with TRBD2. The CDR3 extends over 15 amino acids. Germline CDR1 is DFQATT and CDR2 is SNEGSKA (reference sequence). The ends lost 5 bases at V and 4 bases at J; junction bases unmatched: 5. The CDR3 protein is CSAGPGLAGYNEQFF. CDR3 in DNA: TGCAGTGCTGGACCGGGACTAGCGGGGTACAATGAGCAGTTCTTC.

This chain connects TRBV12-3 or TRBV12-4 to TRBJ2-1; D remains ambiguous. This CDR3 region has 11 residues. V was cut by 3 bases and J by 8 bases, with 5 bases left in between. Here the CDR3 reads CASSFDHEQFF. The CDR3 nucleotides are TGTGCCAGCAGTTTTGATCATGAGCAGTTCTTC.

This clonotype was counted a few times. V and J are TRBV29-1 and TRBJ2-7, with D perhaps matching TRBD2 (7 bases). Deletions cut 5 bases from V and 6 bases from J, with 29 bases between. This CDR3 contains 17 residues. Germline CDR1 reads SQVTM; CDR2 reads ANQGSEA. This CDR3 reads CSVQRGVWGAGGGEQYF. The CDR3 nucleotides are TGCAGCGTTCAACGGGGGGTTTGGGGGGCCGGAGGTGGCGAGCAGTACTTC.

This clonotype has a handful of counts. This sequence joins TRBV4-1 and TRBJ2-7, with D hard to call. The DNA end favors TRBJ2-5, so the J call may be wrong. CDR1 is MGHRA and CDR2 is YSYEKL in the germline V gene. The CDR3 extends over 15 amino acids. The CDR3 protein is CASSQVINGYETQYF. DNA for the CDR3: TGCGCCAGCAGCCAAGTAATTAATGGGTACGAGACCCAGTACTTC.

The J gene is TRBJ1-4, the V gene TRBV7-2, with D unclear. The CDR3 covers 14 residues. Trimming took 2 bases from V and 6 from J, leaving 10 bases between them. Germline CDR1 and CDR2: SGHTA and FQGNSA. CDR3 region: CASSLFGLDEKLFF. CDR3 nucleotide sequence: TGTGCCAGCAGCTTATTTGGCCTAGATGAAAAACTGTTTTTT.